One T cell receptor (beta chain) is described in this entry. These data come from a study of blood T cell repertoires in COVID-19. Study context: The United States, Italy and Spain were the sources of the acute and convalescent COVID-19 samples. Sources were T cells, B-cell-depleted T cells, or PBMCs; the material itself was cDNA or gDNA.

Trimming shortened V by 1 base and J by 2 bases, and 5 bases separated the two germline ends. The CDR3 covers 13 residues. Per germline, CDR1 LGHNA and CDR2 YSLEER. In the original analysis: Amplification with reference gene primers provided the estimates of nucleated cell counts. The protocol was immunoSEQ multiplex PCR, while the TCRdb copy is restricted to in-frame clones and leaves out a portion. The V and J calls and the clone size are those of that table, but D and trimming were determined from the DNA. The sample lists roughly 80,000 clones, roughly 84% occurring once. The specimen sequenced was peripheral blood. The TCR comes from a middle-aged man with acute or convalescent COVID-19. The V gene is TRBV4-3, the J gene TRBJ2-5; D remains unclear. The CDR3 spells CASSQAEQETQYF. The DNA for the CDR3 is TGCGCCAGCAGCCAAGCGGAGCAAGAGACCCAGTACTTC.